This TCR beta chain was found in a study of T cells expressing NK-cell markers. About the research overall: It was sorted CD3+CD56+NKG2C+, CD3+CD56+NKG2C- and CD3+CD56-NKG2C+ T cells that supplied the TCR beta repertoires. The authors sequenced eight donors, of whom seven were HCMV-seropositive and one was seronegative. Points from the study as a whole: In a few donors, these clonotypes also led the CD3+CD56-NKG2C+ fraction.

CDR1 and CDR2 (germline): SGHDT, YYEEEE. The CDR3 sequence is 12 residues long. The TCR beta cDNA came from 5'RACE template switching with UMIs. With the 5' RACE reads reprocessed, TCRdb shows one record per CDR3 protein and no DNA. This specimen shows 250,000 to 300,000 distinct CDR3 sequences; the ten leading clones hold 0.39%. In the case of this clonotype: Its matching antigen is unknown.

The origin of this receptor is a man younger than 35 in good health. The rearrangement uses TRBV5-6 and TRBJ2-7; TCRdb calls TRBD1, which cannot be checked without DNA. Input material: blood T cells: a sorted CD56 or NKG2C T cell subset, CD4+ or CD8+ T cells, or bulk PBMC T cells (not recorded which). The CDR3 protein is CASSLLTGEQYF.